The text below deals with one TCR beta chain. Its antigen is as yet unknown. The repertoire was sequenced with immunoSEQ multiplex PCR; TCRdb's copy has only in-frame clones and lacks some. The repertoire holds some 120,000 clones, about 90% seen once, with about 5.2% in the top ten. Germline V gene lookup returns CDR1 SGHRS and CDR2 YFSETQ. V lost 2 bases, J lost 5 bases, and 10 bases lay in between. There are 14 residues in the CDR3. This specimen comes from a study of T cell responses to AZD1222 COVID-19 vaccine. Study results and limitations: Donor demographics were predominantly white British with a female majority; clonal diversity may be underestimated.

The sample consisted of peripheral blood, taken on day 0 of AZD1222 vaccination. The receptor's source is an adult in good health. This chain joins TRBV5-1 and TRBJ1-4; the D is unclear. The CDR3 region is CASSLPDLNEKLFF. The CDR3 DNA reads as TGCGCCAGCAGCTTACCAGACCTGAATGAAAAACTGTTTTTT.